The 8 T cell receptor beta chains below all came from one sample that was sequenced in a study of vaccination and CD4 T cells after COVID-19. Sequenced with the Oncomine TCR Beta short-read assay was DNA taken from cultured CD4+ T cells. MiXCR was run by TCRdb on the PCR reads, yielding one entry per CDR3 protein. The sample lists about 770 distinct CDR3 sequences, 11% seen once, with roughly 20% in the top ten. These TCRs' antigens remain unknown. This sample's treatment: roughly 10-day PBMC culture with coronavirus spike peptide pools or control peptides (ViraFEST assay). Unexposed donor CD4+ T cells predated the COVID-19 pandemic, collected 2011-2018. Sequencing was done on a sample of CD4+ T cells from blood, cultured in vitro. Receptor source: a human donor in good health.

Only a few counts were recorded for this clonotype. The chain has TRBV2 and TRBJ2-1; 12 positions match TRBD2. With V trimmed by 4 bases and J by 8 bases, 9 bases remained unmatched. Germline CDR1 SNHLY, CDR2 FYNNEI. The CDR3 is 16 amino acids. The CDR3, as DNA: TGTGCCAGCAGTGGTTCTAGCGGGGGGGCTTTCGATGAGCAGTTCTTC. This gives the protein CASSGSSGGAFDEQFF.

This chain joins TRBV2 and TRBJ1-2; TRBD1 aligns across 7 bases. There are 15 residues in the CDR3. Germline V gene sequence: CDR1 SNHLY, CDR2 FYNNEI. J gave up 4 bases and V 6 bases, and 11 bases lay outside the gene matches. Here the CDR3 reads CASRETGYSVYGYTF. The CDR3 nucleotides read TGTGCCAGCAGGGAGACAGGGTACTCCGTCTATGGCTACACCTTC.

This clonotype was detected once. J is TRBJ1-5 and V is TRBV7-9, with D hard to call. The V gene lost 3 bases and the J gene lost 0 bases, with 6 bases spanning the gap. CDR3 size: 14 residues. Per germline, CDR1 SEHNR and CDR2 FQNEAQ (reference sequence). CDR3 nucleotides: TGTGCCAGCAGCTTGGGGTATAGCAATCAGCCCCAGCATTTT. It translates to CASSLGYSNQPQHF.

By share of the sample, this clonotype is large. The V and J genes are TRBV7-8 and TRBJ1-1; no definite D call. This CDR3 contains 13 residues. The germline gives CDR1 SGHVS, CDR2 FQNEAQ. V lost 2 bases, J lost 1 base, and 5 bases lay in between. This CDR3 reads CASSLYRNTEAFF. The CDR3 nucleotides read TGTGCCAGCAGCTTATACAGGAACACTGAAGCTTTCTTT.

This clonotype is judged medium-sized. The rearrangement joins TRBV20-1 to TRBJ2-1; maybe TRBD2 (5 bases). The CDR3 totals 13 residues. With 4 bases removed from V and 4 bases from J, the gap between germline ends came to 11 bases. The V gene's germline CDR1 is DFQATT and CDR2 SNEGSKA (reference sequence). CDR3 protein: CSAMRDNYNEQFF. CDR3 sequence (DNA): TGCAGTGCTATGAGGGATAATTACAATGAGCAGTTCTTC.

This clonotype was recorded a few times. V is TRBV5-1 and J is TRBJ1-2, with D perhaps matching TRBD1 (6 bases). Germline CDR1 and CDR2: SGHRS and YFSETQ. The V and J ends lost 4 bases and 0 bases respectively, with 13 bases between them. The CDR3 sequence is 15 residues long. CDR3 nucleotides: TGCGCCAGCAGCGCGGGGGGCTCAGCTAACTATGGCTACACCTTC. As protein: CASSAGGSANYGYTF.

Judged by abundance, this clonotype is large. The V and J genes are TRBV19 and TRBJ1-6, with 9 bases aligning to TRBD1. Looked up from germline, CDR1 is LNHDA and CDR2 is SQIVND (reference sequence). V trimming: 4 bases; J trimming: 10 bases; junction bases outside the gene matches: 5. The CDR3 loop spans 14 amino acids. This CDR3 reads CASSTGQGVSPLHF. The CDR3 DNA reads TGTGCCAGTAGTACGGGACAGGGAGTCTCACCCCTCCACTTT. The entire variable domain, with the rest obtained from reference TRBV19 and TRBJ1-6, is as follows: DGGITQSPKYLFRKEGQNVTLSCEQNLNHDAMYWYRQDPGQGLRLIYYSQIVNDFQKGDIAEGYSVSREKKESFPLTVTSAQKNPTAFYLCASSTGQGVSPLHFGNGTRLTVT.

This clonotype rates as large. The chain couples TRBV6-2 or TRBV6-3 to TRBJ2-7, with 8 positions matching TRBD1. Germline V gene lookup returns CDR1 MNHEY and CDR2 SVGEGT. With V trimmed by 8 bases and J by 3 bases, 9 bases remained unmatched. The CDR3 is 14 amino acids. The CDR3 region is CASCGYRGSYEQYF. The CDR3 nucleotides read TGTGCCAGCTGCGGCTACAGGGGGAGCTACGAGCAGTACTTC.